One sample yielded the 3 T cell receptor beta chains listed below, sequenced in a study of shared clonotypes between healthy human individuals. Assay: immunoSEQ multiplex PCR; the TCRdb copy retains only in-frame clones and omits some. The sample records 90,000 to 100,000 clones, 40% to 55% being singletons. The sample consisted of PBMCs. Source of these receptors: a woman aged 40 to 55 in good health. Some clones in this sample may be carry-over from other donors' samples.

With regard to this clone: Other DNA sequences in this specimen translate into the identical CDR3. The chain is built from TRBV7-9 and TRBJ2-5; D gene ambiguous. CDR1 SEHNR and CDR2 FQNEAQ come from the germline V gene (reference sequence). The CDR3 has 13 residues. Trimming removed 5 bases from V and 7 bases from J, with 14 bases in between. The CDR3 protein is CASSLEPAGTQYF. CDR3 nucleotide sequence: TGTGCCAGCAGCCTTGAACCTGCCGGGACCCAGTACTTC.

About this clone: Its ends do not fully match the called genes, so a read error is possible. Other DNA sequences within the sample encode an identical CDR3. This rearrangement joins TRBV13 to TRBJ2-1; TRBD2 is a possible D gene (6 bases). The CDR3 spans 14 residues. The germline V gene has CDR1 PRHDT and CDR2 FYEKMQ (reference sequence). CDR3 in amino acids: CASSLELAYNEQFF. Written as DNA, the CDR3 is TGTGCCAGCAGCTTAGAACTAGCCTACAACGAGCAGTTCTTC.

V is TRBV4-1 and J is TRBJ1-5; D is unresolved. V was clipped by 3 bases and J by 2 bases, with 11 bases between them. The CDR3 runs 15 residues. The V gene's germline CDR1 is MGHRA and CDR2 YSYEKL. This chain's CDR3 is CASSQTWRGNQPQHF. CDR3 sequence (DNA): TGCGCCAGCAGCCAGACGTGGCGGGGCAATCAGCCCCAGCATTTT.